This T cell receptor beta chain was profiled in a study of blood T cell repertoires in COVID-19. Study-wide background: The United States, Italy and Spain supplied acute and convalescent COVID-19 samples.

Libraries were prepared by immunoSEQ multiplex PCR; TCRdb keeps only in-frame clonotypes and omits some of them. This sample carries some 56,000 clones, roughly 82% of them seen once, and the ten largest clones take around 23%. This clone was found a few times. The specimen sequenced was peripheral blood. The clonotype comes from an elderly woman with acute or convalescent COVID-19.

Here the CDR3 reads CASSIVTGGQETQYF. The CDR3 DNA is TGTGCCAGTAGTATAGTGACAGGGGGTCAAGAGACCCAGTACTTC. The chain employs TRBV19 and TRBJ2-5; 9 bases fit TRBD1. This CDR3 has 15 amino acids. Looked up from germline, CDR1 is LNHDA and CDR2 is SQIVND (reference sequence). The trim removed 1 base at V and 2 bases at J, leaving 2 bases unmatched.